This TCR beta chain was profiled in a study of cytomegalovirus exposure and HLA in healthy donors. Study as a whole: A data release that came early held around 85 million unique TCRs from HLA-typed donors.

CDR1 is SGHDN and CDR2 is FVKESK in the germline V gene. The CDR3 sequence is 13 residues long. Trimming cost V 2 bases and J 6 bases, with 11 bases left between them. 13 Jbeta primers and 60 Vbeta primers were used for the PCR. Generated by immunoSEQ multiplex PCR, the TCRdb table keeps only in-frame clones and is missing some. The table shows approximately 150,000 clones, with around three fifths occurring only once. On this clone itself: Its cognate antigen is unknown.

Study observations and caveats: Across HLA loci, a later analysis found differing TCR association rates, with DRB1 most and HLA-C fewest. Excluded: some indistinguishable V segments such as TRBV6-2 and TRBV6-3. An ancestry cluster, one associated with Asian ancestry, reportedly showed fewer N-insertions than the 666-donor mean in a later analysis.

The sequenced material came from PBMCs. The receptor's source is a woman between 25 and 40 years old in good health and CMV-seropositive. The V and J genes are TRBV14 and TRBJ2-7; D is undetermined. The CDR3 sequence is CASSQLVLPEQYF. The CDR3 bases are TGTGCCAGCAGCCAACTAGTGTTGCCCGAGCAGTACTTC.